This T cell receptor (beta chain) was obtained from a study of blood T cell repertoires in COVID-19. For the study at large: Collection of acute and convalescent COVID-19 samples took place in the United States, Italy and Spain.

The assay was immunoSEQ multiplex PCR, and TCRdb's table has in-frame clones only and misses some. The data contain about 230,000 clones, approximately 82% of them singletons. From germline, CDR1 is SEHNR and CDR2 FQNEAQ (reference sequence). The junction had 3 bases not matched to a gene; V was cut back by 3 bases and J by 8 bases. There are 14 residues in the CDR3. Specimen: peripheral blood. The rearrangement links TRBV7-9 to TRBJ2-1; 11 bases are shared with TRBD2. This clonotype was sampled from a woman in her sixties or seventies with active or convalescent COVID-19. The CDR3 bases are TGTGCCAGCAGCTTTAGCGGGGGGGCCGATGAGCAGTTCTTC. As protein: CASSFSGGADEQFF.